This T cell receptor (beta chain) emerged from a study of T cell responses to AZD1222 COVID-19 vaccine. Study-wide background: Second doses at about 4 or about 12 weeks were pooled. Study-wide results and caveats: Spike was spanned by vaccine-associated CD4 TCRs, with dominance at 160-218 and 743-854. Spike-specific TCRs gained breadth and depth after people received two AZD1222 doses. Unmutated variant regions reportedly attract nearly half of all spike-specific TCRs.

With respect to this clone: Its antigen remains unknown.

This CDR3 comprises 15 residues. Germline trimming cut 4 bases from V and 8 bases from J; bases unmatched to any gene: 10. The germline CDR1 and CDR2 sequences are LGHDT and YNNKEL (reference sequence). Some clones are missing from TCRdb's copy, which holds only in-frame ones; the method was immunoSEQ multiplex PCR. The table shows fewer than 150,000 clones, with about 93% occurring only once. This receptor was identified in an adult in good health. The rearrangement links TRBV3-1 (or the pseudogene TRBV3-2) to TRBJ2-1, with 8 bases identical to TRBD2. Sequenced material: peripheral blood, taken on day 0 of AZD1222 vaccination. CDR3 in amino acids: CASSPVRRGGYEQFF. DNA of the CDR3: TGTGCCAGCAGCCCCGTGCGACGGGGGGGCTATGAGCAGTTCTTC.